This T cell receptor (beta chain) was sequenced during a study of T cell repertoires in cytomegalovirus infection. TCRdb recomputed calls from the reads with MiXCR, one row per CDR3 protein. This table has 350,000 to 500,000 distinct CDR3 sequences, 31% appearing once. This clonotype is medium-sized by share. CDR3 length equals 14 residues. V gave up 6 bases and J gave up 5 bases; unmatched junction bases: 7. CDR1 and CDR2 (germline): SGHVS, FQNEAQ. The chain is built from TRBV7-8 and TRBJ2-1; 7 bases are shared with TRBD2. The sequence came from a human donor in good health (CMV status not recorded). Some clones in this sample may be carry-over from other donors' samples. Source material: PBMCs. CDR3 coding DNA: TGTGCCAGCAGTTATTCCGGGACTAACAATGAGCAGTTCTTC. This sequence encodes CASSYSGTNNEQFF.